This T cell receptor (beta chain) was found in a study of technical replicates of blood from a few donors (TCRdb year 2017). Library construction relied on the immunoSEQ multiplex PCR assay. TCRdb carries this immuneACCESS record with in-frame sequences only. Its versions omit some clonotypes, under half of them owing to an unresolved V gene in the studies checked, with the rest unexplained. The sample yields under 85,000 clones; more than 90% were counted once. Together, the top ten hold about 0.4% of the sample. Concerning this clone: The antigen this receptor binds is unknown. Per-base qualities were not stored, and no clone one base away is much larger.

CDR1 and CDR2 are drawn from the germline V gene: SGHRS, YFSETQ. The CDR3 covers 16 residues, taking in both the cysteine and the phenylalanine. The only DNA kept is the CDR3, 48 bases in frame from the first base. V and J are trimmed by 0 bases and 3 bases, and the gene matches miss 2 bases of the junction. This receptor chain uses TRBV5-1 and TRBJ2-1; 11 central nucleotides agree with TRBD1. Specimen: T cells isolated from PBMCs. The receptor was derived from a human donor in good health. Some clones in this sample may be carry-over from other donors' samples. The nucleotide sequence reads TGCGCCAGCAGCTTGGAAGGGACAGGGGGCTACAATGAGCAGTTCTTC. Translated, it reads CASSLEGTGGYNEQFF.